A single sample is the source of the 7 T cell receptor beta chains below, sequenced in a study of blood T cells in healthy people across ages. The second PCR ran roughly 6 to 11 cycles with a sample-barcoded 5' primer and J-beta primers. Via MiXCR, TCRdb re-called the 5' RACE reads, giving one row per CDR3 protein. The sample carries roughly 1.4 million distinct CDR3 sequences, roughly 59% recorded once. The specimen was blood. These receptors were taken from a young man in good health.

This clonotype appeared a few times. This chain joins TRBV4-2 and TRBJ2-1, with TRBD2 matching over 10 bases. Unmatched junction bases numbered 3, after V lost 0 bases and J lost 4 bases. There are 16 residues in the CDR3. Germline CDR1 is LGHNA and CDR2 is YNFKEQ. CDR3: CASSQDGTSAYNEQFF. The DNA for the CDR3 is TGTGCCAGCAGCCAAGATGGGACTAGCGCGTACAATGAGCAGTTCTTC.

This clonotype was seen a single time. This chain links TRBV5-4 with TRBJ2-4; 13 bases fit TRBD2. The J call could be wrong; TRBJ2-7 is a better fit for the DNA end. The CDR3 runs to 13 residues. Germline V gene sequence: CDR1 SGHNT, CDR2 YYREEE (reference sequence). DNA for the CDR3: TGTGCCAGCAGCACTAGCGGGAGGGACGAGCAGTACTTC. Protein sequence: CASSTSGRDEQYF.

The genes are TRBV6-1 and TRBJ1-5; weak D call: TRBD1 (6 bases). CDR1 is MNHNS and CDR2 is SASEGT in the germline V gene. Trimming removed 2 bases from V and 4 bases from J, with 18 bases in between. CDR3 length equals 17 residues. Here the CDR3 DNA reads TGTGCCAGCAGTGAATGGTGGGGGACATTAGTAAATCAGCCCCAGCATTTT. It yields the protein CASSEWWGTLVNQPQHF.

The CDR3 loop reads CASSLLTTGSGSDTQYF. CDR3 in DNA: TGTGCCAGCAGCCTCCTCACGACAGGTTCGGGTTCTGATACGCAGTATTTT. V and J are TRBV7-7 and TRBJ2-3; possibly TRBD1 for D (6 bases). Looked up from germline, CDR1 is SSHAT and CDR2 is FNYEAQ (reference sequence). Trimming left V 5 bases short and J 6 bases short, with 24 bases between. CDR3 length: 17 residues.

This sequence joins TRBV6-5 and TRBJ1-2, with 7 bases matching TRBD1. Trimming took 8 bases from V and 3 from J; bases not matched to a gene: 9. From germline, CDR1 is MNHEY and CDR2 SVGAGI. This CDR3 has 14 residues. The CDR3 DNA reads TGTGCCAGCCAACCCTGGGACAGACACTATGGCTACACCTTC. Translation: CASQPWDRHYGYTF.

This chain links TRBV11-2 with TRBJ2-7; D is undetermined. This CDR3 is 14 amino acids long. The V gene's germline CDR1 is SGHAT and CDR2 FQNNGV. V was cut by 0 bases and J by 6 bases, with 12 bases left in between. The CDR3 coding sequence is TGTGCCAGCAGCTTAGATCTTGGGTGGACCGAGCAGTACTTC. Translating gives CASSLDLGWTEQYF.

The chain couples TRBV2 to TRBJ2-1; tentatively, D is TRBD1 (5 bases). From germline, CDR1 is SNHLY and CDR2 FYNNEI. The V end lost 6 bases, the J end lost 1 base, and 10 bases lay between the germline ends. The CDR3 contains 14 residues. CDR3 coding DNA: TGTGCCAGCAGGGATTCAGGGTCCTACAATGAGCAGTTCTTC. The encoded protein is CASRDSGSYNEQFF. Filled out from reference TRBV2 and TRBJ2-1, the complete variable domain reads EPEVTQTPSHQVTQMGQEVILRCVPISNHLYFYWYRQILGQKVEFLVSFYNNEISEKSEIFDDQFSVERPDGSNFTLKIRSTKLEDSAMYFCASRDSGSYNEQFFGPGTRLTVL.